The source of this T cell receptor beta chain is a study of blood T cells in healthy people across ages (dated by TCRdb to between 2014 and 2017). With regard to the full study: In model experiments, template switching captured roughly one uniquely barcoded TCR beta cDNA molecule for every two T cells. The study measured age-related changes in TCR beta repertoire diversity using deep sequencing normalized with unique cDNA molecular identifiers. Donors were grouped into four age groups: young (average 16 years), middle-aged (about 40), aged (over 55) and long-lived (around 80). For two donors (one aged 18 to 30 and one aged 80 or older), the study analyzed two additional independent replicas of 1 million unique cDNA reads from the same blood draw. The study at large found these results: Since profiling was done on bulk unsorted PBMCs, naive and antigen-experienced compartments could not be conclusively compared. Estimates of total diversity based on one million sequenced T cells were considered lower bounds and underestimates. Compared with the aged group, the long-lived group had more naive CD4+ T cells, fewer expanded clones and increased TCR diversity, suggesting age selection. Observed TCR beta diversity per million T cells fell roughly linearly with age, and a significant reduction was already apparent by age about 38. The percentage of naive T cells measured by flow cytometry correlated strongly with observed TCR beta diversity. Because donor CMV infection status was unknown, age-related changes in expanded clonotypes were potentially confounded.

For this clonotype: No cognate antigen has been identified for it. Per-nucleotide qualities are absent, and no much larger clonotype sits a single base away.

Library construction relied on 5' RACE. Sequencing was carried out with an Illumina HiSeq 2500. A second about 6 to 11 cycle PCR used a sample-barcoded 5' primer and a J-beta primer mix. A unique molecular identifier was introduced onto each TCR beta cDNA molecule by a template-switch 5' adaptor carrying 12 random nucleotides. Each sample yielded at least 3 million CDR3-containing paired-end reads. First-strand cDNA synthesis was performed from all RNA using the Mint cDNA synthesis kit, with priming by a TRBC-specific oligonucleotide. All cDNA was treated with uracil-DNA glycosylase and then went through a first 18-cycle PCR with the universal primers M1SS and BC2_uni_R. The published analysis was carried out like this. Each sample was normalized by randomly selecting 1 million high-quality reads, each carrying a distinct molecular identifier. Instead of being binned into consensus sequences, reads that shared molecular identifiers were thrown out. MiTCR, set to a Q25 quality threshold and the strictest error-elimination algorithm, was used for CDR3 identification, clonotype clustering and error correction. A nonparametric unseen species model with Euler transformation was used to estimate lower-bound total TCR beta diversity. The public sequencing data were trimmed at Q25 with fastp and processed into clonotypes with MiXCR by TCRdb, which kept only in-frame beta chains. Each CDR3 protein gets just one entry, which takes the most common genes and DNA from the rows behind it. These V and J calls derive from TCRdb rather than the authors' analysis. This sample is represented by approximately 760,000 distinct CDR3 sequences; 25% of them were singletons. The ten largest clones capture 9.4% of the sample.

Donors were 40 or so systemically healthy Caucasian individuals from Russia aged roughly 6 to 100 years. Ten milliliters of peripheral blood were drawn from each donor into EDTA-treated Vacutainer tubes. PBMCs were isolated by Ficoll-Paque density-gradient centrifugation, with at least 6.5 million obtained per sample. Total RNA, at least 6 micrograms per sample, was extracted from PBMCs with Trizol reagent. For every donor, flow cytometry on a PBMC aliquot measured the percentage of naive CD45RAhigh/CD27high T cells. The sample was also linked to a second study, of T cells of mothers and their children. As that second paper reports: Donors were nine systemically healthy Caucasian individuals: three mothers and their six children. cDNA synthesis used all of the extracted RNA, with approximately 1.4 ug of RNA in each 15 ul reaction. In the second PCR, the M1S primer introduced both the sample barcodes and 2-4 random nucleotides. Each mother yielded over 8 million TCR beta CDR3 reads and each child some 3 million reads. Thymic selection similarly shapes TCR recombination output in related and unrelated pairs, with minor effect from inherited differences. Normalized repertoire overlap was always found to be slightly, but never significantly, higher in related mother-child pairs than in unrelated mother-child pairs. No persistent microchimeric T cell clones were found, with a detection sensitivity of roughly 100 clones per million clonotypes. To look for features that set related mother-child pairs apart from unrelated individuals, the researchers ran deep NGS to compare the TCR beta repertoires of mothers and children. The mean age was approximately 41 +/- 4 years for the mothers and approximately 11 +/- 4 years for the children. After adapters were ligated using NEBNext reagents, the libraries underwent 100+100 nt paired-end sequencing on an Illumina HiSeq 2000. To prevent cross-contamination, the mother and child libraries were prepared a month apart and were sequenced in separate runs. Between 500,000 and 2,000,000 distinct TCR beta clonotypes were identified per donor. Naive TCR beta clonotypes were estimated from low-frequency clonotypes matched to each donor's FACS-determined naive share, without sorting.

The clonotype comes from a boy aged 10-17 years in good health. The source material was blood.

The base sequence is TGCGCCAGCAGCCAAGGCTGGGACTCTGGGGCCAACGTCCTGACTTTC. Translated, this is CASSQGWDSGANVLTF. The chain joins TRBV4-1 to TRBJ2-6, with an unclear D gene assignment. Deletion took 1 base off V and 0 bases off J, with a span of 7 bases between the germline ends. The germline V gene yields MGHRA for CDR1 and YSYEKL for CDR2. The CDR3, cysteine through phenylalanine, is 16 amino acids long. The retained sequence is limited to the CDR3, 48 bases, with the frame set at the first base.